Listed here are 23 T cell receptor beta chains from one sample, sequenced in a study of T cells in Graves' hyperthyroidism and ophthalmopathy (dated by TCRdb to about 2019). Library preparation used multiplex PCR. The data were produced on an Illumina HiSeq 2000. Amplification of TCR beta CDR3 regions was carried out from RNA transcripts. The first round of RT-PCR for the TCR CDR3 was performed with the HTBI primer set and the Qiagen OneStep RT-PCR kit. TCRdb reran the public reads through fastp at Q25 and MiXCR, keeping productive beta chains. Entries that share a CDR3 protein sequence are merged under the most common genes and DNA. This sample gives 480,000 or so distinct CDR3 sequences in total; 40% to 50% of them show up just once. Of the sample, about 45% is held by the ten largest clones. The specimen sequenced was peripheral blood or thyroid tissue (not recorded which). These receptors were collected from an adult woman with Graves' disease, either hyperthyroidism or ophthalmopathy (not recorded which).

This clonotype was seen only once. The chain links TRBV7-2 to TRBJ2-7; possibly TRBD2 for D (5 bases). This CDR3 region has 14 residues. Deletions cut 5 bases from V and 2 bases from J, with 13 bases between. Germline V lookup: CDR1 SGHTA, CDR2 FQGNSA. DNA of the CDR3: TGTGCCAGCAGCCGAGTAGACTACGCCTACGAGCAGTACTTC. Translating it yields CASSRVDYAYEQYF.

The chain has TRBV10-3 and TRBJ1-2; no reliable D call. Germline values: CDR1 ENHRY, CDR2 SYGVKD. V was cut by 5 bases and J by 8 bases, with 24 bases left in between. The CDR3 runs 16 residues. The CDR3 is CAISPRWEAAIWGYTF. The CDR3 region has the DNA TGTGCCATCAGTCCGCGATGGGAAGCGGCAATTTGGGGCTACACCTTC.

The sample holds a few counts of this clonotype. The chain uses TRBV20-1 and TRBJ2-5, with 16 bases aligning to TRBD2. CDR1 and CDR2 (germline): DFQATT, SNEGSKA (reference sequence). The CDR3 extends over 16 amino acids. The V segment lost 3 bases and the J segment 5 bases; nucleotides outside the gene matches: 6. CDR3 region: CSASGTSGRARETQYF. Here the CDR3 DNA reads TGCAGTGCTAGTGGGACTAGCGGGAGGGCTCGGGAGACCCAGTACTTC.

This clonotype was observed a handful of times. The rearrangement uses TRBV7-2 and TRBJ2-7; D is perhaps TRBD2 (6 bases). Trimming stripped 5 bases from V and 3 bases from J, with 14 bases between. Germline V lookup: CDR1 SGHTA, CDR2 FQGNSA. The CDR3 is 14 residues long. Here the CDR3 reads CASSPWDSYYEQYF. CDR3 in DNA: TGTGCCAGCAGCCCCTGGGACTCTTACTACGAGCAGTACTTC.

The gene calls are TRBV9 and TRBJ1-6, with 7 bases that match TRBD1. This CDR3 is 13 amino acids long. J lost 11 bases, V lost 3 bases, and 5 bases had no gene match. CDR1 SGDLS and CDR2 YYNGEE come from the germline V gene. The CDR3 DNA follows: TGTGCCAGCAGCGGGACAGGATTGCCACCCCTCCACTTT. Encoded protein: CASSGTGLPPLHF.

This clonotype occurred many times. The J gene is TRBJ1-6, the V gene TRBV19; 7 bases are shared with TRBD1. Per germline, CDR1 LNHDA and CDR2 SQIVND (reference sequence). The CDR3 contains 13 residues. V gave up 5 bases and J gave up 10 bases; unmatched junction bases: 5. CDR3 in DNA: TGTGCCAGTAGTGCCACAGGGGAATCACCCCTCCACTTT. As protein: CASSATGESPLHF.

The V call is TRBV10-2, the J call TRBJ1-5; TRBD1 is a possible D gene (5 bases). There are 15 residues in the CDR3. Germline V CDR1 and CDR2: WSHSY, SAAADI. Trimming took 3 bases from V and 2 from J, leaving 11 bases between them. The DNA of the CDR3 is TGCGCCAGCAGTGATAGGGGAGGGGGCAATCAGCCCCAGCATTTT. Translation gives CASSDRGGGNQPQHF.

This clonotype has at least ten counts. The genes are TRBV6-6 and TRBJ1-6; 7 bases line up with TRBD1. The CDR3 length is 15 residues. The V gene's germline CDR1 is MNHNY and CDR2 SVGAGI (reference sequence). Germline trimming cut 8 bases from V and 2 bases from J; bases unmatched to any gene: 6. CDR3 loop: CASSPGTAYNSPLHF. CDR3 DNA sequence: TGTGCCAGCTCCCCCGGGACAGCCTATAATTCACCCCTCCACTTT.

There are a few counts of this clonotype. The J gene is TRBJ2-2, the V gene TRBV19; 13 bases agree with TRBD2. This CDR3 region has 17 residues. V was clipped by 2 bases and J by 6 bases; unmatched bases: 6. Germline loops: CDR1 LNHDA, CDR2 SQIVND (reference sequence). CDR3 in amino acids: CASSIYTGLAGAGELFF. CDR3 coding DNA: TGTGCCAGTAGTATATACACCGGACTAGCGGGAGCCGGGGAGCTGTTTTTT.

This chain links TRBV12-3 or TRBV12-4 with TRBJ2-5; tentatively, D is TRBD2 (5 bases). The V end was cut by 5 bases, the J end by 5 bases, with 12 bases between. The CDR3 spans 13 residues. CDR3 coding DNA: TGTGCCAGCAGTGGAAGGAGGTCGGAGACCCAGTACTTC. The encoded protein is CASSGRRSETQYF.

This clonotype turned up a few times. The CDR3 reads CASSFKDRPNYGYTF. In nucleotides, the CDR3 is TGTGCCAGCAGTTTCAAGGACAGACCTAACTATGGCTACACCTTC. The V call is TRBV27, the J call TRBJ1-2, with D tentatively TRBD1 (6 bases). The V gene lost 3 bases and the J gene lost 0 bases, with 11 bases spanning the gap. Germline lookup yields CDR1 MNHEY and CDR2 SMNVEV (reference sequence). The CDR3 is made up of 15 amino acids.

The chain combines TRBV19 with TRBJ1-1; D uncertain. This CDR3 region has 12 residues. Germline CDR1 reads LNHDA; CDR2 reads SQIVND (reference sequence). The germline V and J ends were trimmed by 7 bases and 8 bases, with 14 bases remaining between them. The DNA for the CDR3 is TGTGCCAGTATCAATGAGGGCGGCGAAGCTTTCTTT. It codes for CASINEGGEAFF.

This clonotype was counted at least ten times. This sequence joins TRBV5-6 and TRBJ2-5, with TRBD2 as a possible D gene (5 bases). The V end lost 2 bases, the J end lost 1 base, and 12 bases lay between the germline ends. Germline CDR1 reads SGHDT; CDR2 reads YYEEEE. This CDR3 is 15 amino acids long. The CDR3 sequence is CASSFVGATQETQYF. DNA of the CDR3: TGTGCCAGCAGCTTTGTGGGAGCGACCCAAGAGACCCAGTACTTC.

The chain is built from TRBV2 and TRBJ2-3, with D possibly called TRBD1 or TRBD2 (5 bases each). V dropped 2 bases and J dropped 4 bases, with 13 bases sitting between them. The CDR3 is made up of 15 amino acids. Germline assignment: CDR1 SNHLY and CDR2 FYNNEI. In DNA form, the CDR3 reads TGTGCCAGCAGTGAATTTGAGGGGAGAGCAGATACGCAGTATTTT. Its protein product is CASSEFEGRADTQYF.

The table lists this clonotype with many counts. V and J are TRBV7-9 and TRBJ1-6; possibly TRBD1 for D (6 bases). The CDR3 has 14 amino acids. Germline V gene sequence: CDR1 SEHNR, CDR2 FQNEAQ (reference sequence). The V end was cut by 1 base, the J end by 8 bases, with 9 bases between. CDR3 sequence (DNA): TGTGCCAGCAGCTTAGGGGGGCAAGATTCACCCCTCCACTTT. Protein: CASSLGGQDSPLHF.

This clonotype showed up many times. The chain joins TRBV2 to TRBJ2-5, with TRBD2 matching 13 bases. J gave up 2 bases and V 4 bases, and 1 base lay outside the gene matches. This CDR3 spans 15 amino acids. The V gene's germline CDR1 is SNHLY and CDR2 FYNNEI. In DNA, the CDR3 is TGTGCCAGCAGTGGGACTAGCGGGAGTCAAGAGACCCAGTACTTC. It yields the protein CASSGTSGSQETQYF.

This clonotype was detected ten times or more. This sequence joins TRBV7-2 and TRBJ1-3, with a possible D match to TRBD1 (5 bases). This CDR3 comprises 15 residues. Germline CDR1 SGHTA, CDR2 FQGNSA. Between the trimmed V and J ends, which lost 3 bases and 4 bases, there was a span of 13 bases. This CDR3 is CASSFAGLDGNTIYF. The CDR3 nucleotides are TGTGCCAGCAGCTTCGCAGGGTTAGACGGAAACACCATATATTTT.

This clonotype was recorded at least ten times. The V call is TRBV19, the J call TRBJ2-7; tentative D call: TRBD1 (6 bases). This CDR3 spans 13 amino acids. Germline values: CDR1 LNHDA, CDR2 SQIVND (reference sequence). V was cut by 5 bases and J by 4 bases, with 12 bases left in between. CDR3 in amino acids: CASSFTDRYEQYF. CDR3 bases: TGTGCCAGTAGTTTCACCGACAGGTACGAGCAGTACTTC.

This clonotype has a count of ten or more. CDR3 sequence reads: CASSSMGLAGGETQYF. The CDR3 bases are TGTGCCAGCAGCTCAATGGGACTAGCGGGAGGGGAGACCCAGTACTTC. The chain combines TRBV7-2 with TRBJ2-5; 16 positions agree with TRBD2. This CDR3 has 16 amino acids. Trimming at V came to 4 bases and at J to 5 bases, leaving 4 bases not matched to a gene. Germline CDR1 and CDR2: SGHTA and FQGNSA.

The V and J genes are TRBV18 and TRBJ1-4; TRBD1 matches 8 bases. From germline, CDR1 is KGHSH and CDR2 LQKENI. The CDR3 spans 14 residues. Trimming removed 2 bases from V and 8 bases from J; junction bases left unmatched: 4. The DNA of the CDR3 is TGTGCCAGCTCACCAACACAGGGGGACGAAAAACTGTTTTTT. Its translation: CASSPTQGDEKLFF.

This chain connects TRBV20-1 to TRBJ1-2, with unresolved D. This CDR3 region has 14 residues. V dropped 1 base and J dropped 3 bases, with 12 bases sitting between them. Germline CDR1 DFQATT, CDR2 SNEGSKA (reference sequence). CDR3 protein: CSARGGGRDYGYTF. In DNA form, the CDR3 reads TGCAGTGCTAGAGGGGGAGGGCGGGACTATGGCTACACCTTC.

For the CDR3, the DNA is TGTGCCAGCAGCCCCCCTTCGGGACTAGCGGGAGTAGAGGACACCGGGGAGCTGTTTTTT. Protein product: CASSPPSGLAGVEDTGELFF. This chain connects TRBV7-9 to TRBJ2-2; 14 bases are a match to TRBD2. V trimming: 5 bases; J trimming: 3 bases; junction bases outside the gene matches: 14. This CDR3 is 20 amino acids long. CDR1 SEHNR and CDR2 FQNEAQ come from the germline V gene (reference sequence).

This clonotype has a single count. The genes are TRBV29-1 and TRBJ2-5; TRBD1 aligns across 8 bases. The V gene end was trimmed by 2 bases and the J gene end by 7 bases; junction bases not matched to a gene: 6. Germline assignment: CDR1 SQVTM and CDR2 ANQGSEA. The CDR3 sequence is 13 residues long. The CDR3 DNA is TGCAGCGTTGAACCAAGGACAGGGAGGACCCAGTACTTC. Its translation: CSVEPRTGRTQYF. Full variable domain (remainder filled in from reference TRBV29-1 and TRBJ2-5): SAVISQKPSRDICQRGTSLTIQCQVDSQVTMMFWYRQQPGQSLTLIATANQGSEATYESGFVIDKFPISRPNLTFSTLTVSNMSPEDSSIYLCSVEPRTGRTQYFGPGTRLLVL.